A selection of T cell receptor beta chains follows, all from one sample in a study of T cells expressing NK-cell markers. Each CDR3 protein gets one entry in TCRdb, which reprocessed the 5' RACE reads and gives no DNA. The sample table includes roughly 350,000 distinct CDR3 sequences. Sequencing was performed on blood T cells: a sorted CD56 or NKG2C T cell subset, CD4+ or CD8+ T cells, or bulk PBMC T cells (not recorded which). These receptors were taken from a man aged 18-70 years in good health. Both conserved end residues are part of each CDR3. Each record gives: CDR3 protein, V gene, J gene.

cdr3_aa: CASSFSGLSTDTQYF
v_call: TRBV7-3
j_call: TRBJ2-3

cdr3_aa: CASSVSGGPNEQFF
v_call: TRBV11-3
j_call: TRBJ2-1

cdr3_aa: CAGGLGAAGTGELFF
v_call: TRBV2
j_call: TRBJ2-2

cdr3_aa: CASSPLDISGANVLTF
v_call: TRBV18
j_call: TRBJ2-6

cdr3_aa: CASSSYRAYTGELFF
v_call: TRBV12-3/TRBV12-4
j_call: TRBJ2-2

cdr3_aa: CASSENGVKGNEQFF
v_call: TRBV2
j_call: TRBJ2-1

cdr3_aa: CSAFQTSTNEKLFF
v_call: TRBV20-1
j_call: TRBJ1-4

cdr3_aa: CASSQVYGDRSGNTIYF
v_call: TRBV3-1
j_call: TRBJ1-3

cdr3_aa: CAISAYSGASGNTIYF
v_call: TRBV10-3
j_call: TRBJ1-3

cdr3_aa: CASSFDSSTGELFF
v_call: TRBV5-1
j_call: TRBJ2-2

cdr3_aa: CASSFFSKYQETQYF
v_call: TRBV11-2
j_call: TRBJ2-5

cdr3_aa: CASSPTTQETQYF
v_call: TRBV7-2
j_call: TRBJ2-5

cdr3_aa: CASLTRGAGGDPRSTDTQYF
v_call: TRBV6-2/TRBV6-3
j_call: TRBJ2-3

cdr3_aa: CATHNSGGRAFF
v_call: TRBV6-2/TRBV6-3
j_call: TRBJ1-1

cdr3_aa: CASSLVSGTYSYGYTF
v_call: TRBV5-1
j_call: TRBJ1-2

cdr3_aa: CSARPQAVSGNTIYF
v_call: TRBV20-1
j_call: TRBJ1-3

cdr3_aa: CASSQASGGPVMETQYF
v_call: TRBV3-1
j_call: TRBJ2-5

cdr3_aa: CASSLNARAEAFF
v_call: TRBV5-6
j_call: TRBJ1-1

cdr3_aa: CASSEAWGVGELFF
v_call: TRBV6-4
j_call: TRBJ2-2

cdr3_aa: CASSPGPADTQYF
v_call: TRBV5-5
j_call: TRBJ2-3

cdr3_aa: CASRTTGNTEAFF
v_call: TRBV2
j_call: TRBJ1-1

cdr3_aa: CASRAGPSANEQFF
v_call: TRBV7-3
j_call: TRBJ2-1

cdr3_aa: CSADLSGGGTDTQYF
v_call: TRBV20-1
j_call: TRBJ2-3

cdr3_aa: CSARDQQGGIMIEQFF
v_call: TRBV20-1
j_call: TRBJ2-1

cdr3_aa: CASRYLSGVGSPLHF
v_call: TRBV12-3/TRBV12-4
j_call: TRBJ1-6

cdr3_aa: CASSPQIHRGTEAFF
v_call: TRBV5-1
j_call: TRBJ1-1

cdr3_aa: CASSTMTSGDTQYF
v_call: TRBV9
j_call: TRBJ2-3

cdr3_aa: CATSDGQTHGYTF
v_call: TRBV24-1
j_call: TRBJ1-2

cdr3_aa: CASSQDVTGLLGKEQFF
v_call: TRBV3-1
j_call: TRBJ2-1

cdr3_aa: CASTYGKEGYTF
v_call: TRBV2
j_call: TRBJ1-2

cdr3_aa: CAISESSGTGVEQYF
v_call: TRBV10-3
j_call: TRBJ2-7

cdr3_aa: CASSPRPLMNTEAFF
v_call: TRBV9
j_call: TRBJ1-1

cdr3_aa: CASSPRLGLNTGELFF
v_call: TRBV5-5
j_call: TRBJ2-2

cdr3_aa: CASSGKGQTNEKLFF
v_call: TRBV7-2
j_call: TRBJ1-4

cdr3_aa: CASSLGSSSGNTIYF
v_call: TRBV12-3/TRBV12-4
j_call: TRBJ1-3

cdr3_aa: CASSPDIMGSPLHF
v_call: TRBV11-2
j_call: TRBJ1-6

cdr3_aa: CASRGGLPRSEQYF
v_call: TRBV12-3/TRBV12-4
j_call: TRBJ2-7

cdr3_aa: CASRRQPTTDTQYF
v_call: TRBV2
j_call: TRBJ2-3

cdr3_aa: CAWKAGIVYGYTF
v_call: TRBV30
j_call: TRBJ1-2

cdr3_aa: CASSTRTPGQDAHEQYF
v_call: TRBV7-3
j_call: TRBJ2-7

cdr3_aa: CASSGTTLSTQFF
v_call: TRBV6-2/TRBV6-3
j_call: TRBJ2-1

cdr3_aa: CASYGGYPLNTEAFF
v_call: TRBV12-3/TRBV12-4
j_call: TRBJ1-1

cdr3_aa: CSAPSWGSDNEQFF
v_call: TRBV20-1
j_call: TRBJ2-1

cdr3_aa: CASSIEPGQTFGANVLTF
v_call: TRBV19
j_call: TRBJ2-6

cdr3_aa: CASSLHRGVHGYTF
v_call: TRBV21-1
j_call: TRBJ1-2

cdr3_aa: CASSSTLGIGGELFF
v_call: TRBV11-1
j_call: TRBJ2-2

cdr3_aa: CASSRKRGSSTDTQYF
v_call: TRBV3-1
j_call: TRBJ2-3

cdr3_aa: CASSVHQGSRSPLHF
v_call: TRBV2
j_call: TRBJ1-6

cdr3_aa: CASRALGAGDTQYF
v_call: TRBV6-2/TRBV6-3
j_call: TRBJ2-3

cdr3_aa: CASSPSGRINTGELFF
v_call: TRBV12-3/TRBV12-4
j_call: TRBJ2-2

cdr3_aa: CASSGLQGSNGYTF
v_call: TRBV6-1
j_call: TRBJ1-2

cdr3_aa: CASSVGGGHNSPLHF
v_call: TRBV9
j_call: TRBJ1-6

cdr3_aa: CAISESRQGNTEAFF
v_call: TRBV10-3
j_call: TRBJ1-1

cdr3_aa: CSASRQGRSSLSGANVLTF
v_call: TRBV20-1
j_call: TRBJ2-6

cdr3_aa: CASSLAGFGGELFF
v_call: TRBV7-2
j_call: TRBJ2-2

cdr3_aa: CASSPQSDLEQFF
v_call: TRBV18
j_call: TRBJ2-1

cdr3_aa: CASSHVKEGPTAFF
v_call: TRBV3-1
j_call: TRBJ1-1

cdr3_aa: CASSLDRRGVEQFF
v_call: TRBV5-6
j_call: TRBJ2-1

cdr3_aa: CASVAQGRTGELFF
v_call: TRBV2
j_call: TRBJ2-2